The 9 T cell receptor beta chains reported below all come from one sample, sequenced in a study of OX40 agonist ivuxolimab in advanced cancers. Libraries were prepared by immunoSEQ multiplex PCR; TCRdb keeps only in-frame clonotypes and omits some of them. Counted here are tens of thousands of clones, more than 80% occurring once; the ten biggest clones make up 6% to 7.5%. The sequencing used CD4+ or CD8+ T cells sorted from blood, collected in a trial of the OX40 agonist ivuxolimab. The receptor set was obtained from an adult with an advanced solid tumor such as melanoma, head and neck, liver or kidney cancer.

This rearrangement joins TRBV11-3 to TRBJ1-4; D gene unclear. CDR1 and CDR2 (germline): SGHNT, YENEEA. This CDR3 comprises 13 residues. The ends were cut back, 3 bases at V and 4 bases at J, with 6 bases in the middle. The CDR3 loop is CASSLQHNEKLFF. The CDR3 DNA sequence: TGTGCCAGCAGCTTGCAGCATAATGAAAAACTGTTTTTT.

V gene TRBV28 combines with J gene TRBJ1-1; D is possibly TRBD1 (5 bases). Germline V gives CDR1 MDHEN, CDR2 SYDVKM. The CDR3 contains 13 residues. Deletions cut 2 bases from V and 4 bases from J, with 8 bases between. This chain's CDR3 is CASSLTGGTEAFF. CDR3 DNA sequence: TGTGCCAGCAGTTTAACGGGGGGCACTGAAGCTTTCTTT.

V is TRBV4-2 and J is TRBJ2-1, with 12 bases aligning to TRBD2. With V trimmed by 2 bases and J by 10 bases, 9 bases remained unmatched. There are 16 residues in the CDR3. CDR1 is LGHNA and CDR2 is YNFKEQ in the germline V gene. CDR3 sequence reads: CASSQPLAGGPEEQFF. The DNA of the CDR3 is TGTGCCAGCAGCCAACCGCTAGCGGGAGGGCCGGAGGAGCAGTTCTTC.

This chain connects TRBV6-4 to TRBJ2-7, with D perhaps matching TRBD2 (6 bases). This CDR3 contains 15 residues. With 0 bases removed from V and 6 bases from J, the gap between germline ends came to 15 bases. Per germline, CDR1 MRHNA and CDR2 SNTAGT. For the CDR3, the DNA is TGTGCCAGCAGTGACTCATCAGGGACTCTATGCGAGCAGTACTTC. Translated: CASSDSSGTLCEQYF.

The chain joins TRBV5-6 to TRBJ2-1; D gene uncertain. Trimming removed 0 bases at V and 8 bases at J, with 9 bases between. The CDR3 sequence is 13 residues long. CDR1 and CDR2 from the germline V gene are SGHDT and YYEEEE. The CDR3 spells CASSLATGYEQFF. The CDR3, as DNA: TGTGCCAGCAGCTTGGCGACCGGGTATGAGCAGTTCTTC.

The V and J genes are TRBV10-3 and TRBJ1-5; 9 nucleotides agree with TRBD1. The CDR3 covers 13 residues. The J segment lost 5 bases and the V segment lost 10 bases, leaving 6 bases of the junction unmatched. Germline CDR1 is ENHRY and CDR2 is SYGVKD. The CDR3 region is CATRTGADQPQHF. Written as DNA, the CDR3 is TGTGCCACACGGACAGGGGCCGATCAGCCCCAGCATTTT.

The gene calls are TRBV27 and TRBJ2-3, with TRBD2 matching 8 bases. Per the germline V gene, CDR1 is MNHEY and CDR2 is SMNVEV (reference sequence). Trimming cost V 6 bases and J 3 bases; bases outside gene matches: 5. This CDR3 region has 14 residues. The DNA for the CDR3 is TGTGCCAGCAGGTACAGCGGGAGAACAGATACGCAGTATTTT. Translated: CASRYSGRTDTQYF.

The chain recombines TRBV28 with TRBJ2-7, with 7 bases aligning to TRBD2. Germline V gene data show CDR1 as MDHEN and CDR2 as SYDVKM. The CDR3 length is 15 residues. The J segment lost 3 bases and the V segment lost 2 bases, leaving 7 bases of the junction unmatched. CDR3 sequence: CASSLTASGSYEQYF. CDR3 bases: TGTGCCAGCAGTTTAACGGCTAGCGGAAGCTACGAGCAGTACTTC.

J is TRBJ2-2 and V is TRBV12-2; the table's D call of TRBD2 was not tested on the DNA. TRBV12-2 is shown as a pseudogene. This CDR3 has 15 residues. The CDR3 nucleotides are TGTGCAAGTCGGACTAGCGGGAGAAACACCGGGGAGCTGTTTTTT. Its protein product is CASRTSGRNTGELFF.